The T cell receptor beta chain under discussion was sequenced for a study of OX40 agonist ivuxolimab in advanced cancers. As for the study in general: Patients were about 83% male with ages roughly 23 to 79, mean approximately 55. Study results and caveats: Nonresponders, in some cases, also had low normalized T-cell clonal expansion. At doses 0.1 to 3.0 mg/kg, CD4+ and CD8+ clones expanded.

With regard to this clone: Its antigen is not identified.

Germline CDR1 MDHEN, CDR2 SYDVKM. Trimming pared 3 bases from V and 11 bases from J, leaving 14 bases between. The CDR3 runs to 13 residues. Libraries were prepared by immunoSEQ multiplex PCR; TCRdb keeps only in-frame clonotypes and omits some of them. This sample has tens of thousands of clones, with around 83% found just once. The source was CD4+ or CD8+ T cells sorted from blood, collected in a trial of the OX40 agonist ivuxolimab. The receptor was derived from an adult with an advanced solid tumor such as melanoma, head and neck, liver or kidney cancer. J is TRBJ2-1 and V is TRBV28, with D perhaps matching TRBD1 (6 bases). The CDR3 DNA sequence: TGTGCCAGCAGTTTCTTCCTCCGGGACAAGCAGTTCTTC. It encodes CASSFFLRDKQFF.